The TCR beta chain described here comes from a study of shared clonotypes between healthy human individuals. The study, taken as a whole, reports: Estimated richness was generally greater in naive than memory subsets. With a few donors compared, approximately 5% of naive CD4 clonotypes were shared.

In regard to this clone: As yet, its antigen is unknown.

Positively selected for CCR7, the CD45RO-negative cells used as naive CD8 cells excluded terminally differentiated effector memory CD45RA+ cells. Looked up from germline, CDR1 is SGHKS and CDR2 is YYEKEE (reference sequence). The CDR3 totals 16 residues. The V end was cut by 0 bases, the J end by 2 bases, with 14 bases between. Assay: immunoSEQ multiplex PCR; the TCRdb copy retains only in-frame clones and omits some. The data show some 2 million clones, about 95% seen once. Sequencing was done on a sample of naive CD8+ T cells sorted from blood. The chain uses TRBV5-5 and TRBJ1-2; D unclear. This clonotype originated in a man aged 18 to 35 in good health. The CDR3 DNA follows: TGTGCCAGCAGCTTGGATCAGTGGCAGGAGAACTATGGCTACACCTTC. Protein sequence: CASSLDQWQENYGYTF.